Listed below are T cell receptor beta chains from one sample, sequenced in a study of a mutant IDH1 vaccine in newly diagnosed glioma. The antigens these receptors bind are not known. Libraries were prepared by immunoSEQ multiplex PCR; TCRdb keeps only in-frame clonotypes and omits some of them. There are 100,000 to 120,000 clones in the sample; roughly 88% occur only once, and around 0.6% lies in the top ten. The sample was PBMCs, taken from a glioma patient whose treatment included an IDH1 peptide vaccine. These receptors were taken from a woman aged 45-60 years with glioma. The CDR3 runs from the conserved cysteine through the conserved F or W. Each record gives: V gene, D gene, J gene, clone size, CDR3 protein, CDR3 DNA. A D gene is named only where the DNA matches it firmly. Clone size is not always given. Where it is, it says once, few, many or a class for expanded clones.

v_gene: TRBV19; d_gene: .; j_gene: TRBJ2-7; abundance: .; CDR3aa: CASRSRDRPSYEQYF; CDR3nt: TGTGCCAGTCGGTCACGAGACAGACCGTCCTACGAGCAGTACTTC
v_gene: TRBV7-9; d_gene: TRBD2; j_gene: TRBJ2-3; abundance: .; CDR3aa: CASSIARAGSTDTQYF; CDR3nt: TGTGCCAGCAGCATAGCCCGAGCGGGGTCCACAGATACGCAGTATTTT
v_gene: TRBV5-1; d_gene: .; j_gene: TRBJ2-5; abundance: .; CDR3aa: CASSLGQQETQYF; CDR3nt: TGCGCCAGCAGCTTGGGACAGCAAGAGACCCAGTACTTC
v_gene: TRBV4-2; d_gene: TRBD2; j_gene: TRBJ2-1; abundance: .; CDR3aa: CAVGLAGRNEQFF; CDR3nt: TGTGCCGTGGGACTAGCGGGCCGCAATGAGCAGTTCTTC
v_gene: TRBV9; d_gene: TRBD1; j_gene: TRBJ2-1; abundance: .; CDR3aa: CASSAPTGPSYNEQFF; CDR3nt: TGTGCCAGCAGCGCCCCGACAGGGCCCTCCTACAATGAGCAGTTCTTC
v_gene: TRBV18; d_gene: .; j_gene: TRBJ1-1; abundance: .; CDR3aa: CASSPFLDEAFF; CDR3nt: TGTGCCAGCTCACCTTTTTTGGATGAAGCTTTCTTT
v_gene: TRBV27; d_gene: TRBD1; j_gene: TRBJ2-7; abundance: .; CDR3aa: CASSSAPRTGQYEQYF; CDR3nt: TGTGCCAGCAGTTCCGCCCCGCGGACAGGGCAGTACGAGCAGTACTTC
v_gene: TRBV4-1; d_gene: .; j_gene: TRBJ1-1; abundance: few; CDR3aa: CASSRGLHTEAFF; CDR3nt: TGCGCCAGCAGCCGTGGTTTGCACACTGAAGCTTTCTTT
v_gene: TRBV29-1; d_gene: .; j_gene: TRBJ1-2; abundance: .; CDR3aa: CSVEDDETNYGYTF; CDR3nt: TGCAGCGTTGAAGATGACGAGACTAACTATGGCTACACCTTC
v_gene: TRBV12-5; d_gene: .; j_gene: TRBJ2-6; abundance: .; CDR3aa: CASGLVLTSYLSGANVLTF; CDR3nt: TGTGCTAGTGGTTTGGTACTAACAAGCTACCTCTCTGGGGCCAACGTCCTGACTTTC
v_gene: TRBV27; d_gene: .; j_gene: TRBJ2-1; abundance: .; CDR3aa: CASSFQGWGNEQFF; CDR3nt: TGTGCCAGCAGTTTCCAGGGGTGGGGCAATGAGCAGTTCTTC
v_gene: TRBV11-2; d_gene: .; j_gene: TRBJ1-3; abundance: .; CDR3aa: CASSRPVLDNSGNTIYF; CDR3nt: TGTGCCAGCAGCCGACCCGTATTAGACAACTCTGGAAACACCATATATTTT
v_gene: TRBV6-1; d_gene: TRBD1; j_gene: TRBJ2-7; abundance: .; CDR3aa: CASSEGQWNYEQYF; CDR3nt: TGTGCCAGCAGTGAGGGACAGTGGAACTACGAGCAGTACTTC
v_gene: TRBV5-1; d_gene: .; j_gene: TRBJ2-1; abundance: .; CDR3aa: CASSLRTELHSSYNEQFF; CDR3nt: TGCGCCAGCAGCTTAAGGACTGAACTCCATAGCTCCTACAATGAGCAGTTCTTC
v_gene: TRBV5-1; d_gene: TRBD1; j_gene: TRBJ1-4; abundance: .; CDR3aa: CASRRTGSISATNEKLFF; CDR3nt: TGCGCCAGCAGGAGGACAGGGAGCATCTCTGCAACTAATGAAAAACTGTTTTTT
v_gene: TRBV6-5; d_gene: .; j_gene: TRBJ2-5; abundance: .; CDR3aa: CASSYTLGLQETQYF; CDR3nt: TGTGCCAGCAGTTATACACTAGGGCTCCAAGAGACCCAGTACTTC
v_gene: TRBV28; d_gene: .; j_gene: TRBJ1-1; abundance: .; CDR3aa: CASRVGGSAPKTEAFF; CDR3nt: TGTGCCAGCAGGGTGGGGGGGTCCGCCCCCAAGACTGAAGCTTTCTTT
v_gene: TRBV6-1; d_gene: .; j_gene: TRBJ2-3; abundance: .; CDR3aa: CASSETLTPGPTDTQYF; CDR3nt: TGTGCCAGCAGTGAAACTCTCACCCCGGGCCCCACAGATACGCAGTATTTT
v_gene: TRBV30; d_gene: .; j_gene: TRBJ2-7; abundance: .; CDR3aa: CAWSAGASSSYEQYF; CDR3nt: TGTGCCTGGAGTGCTGGGGCCTCAAGCTCCTACGAGCAGTACTTC
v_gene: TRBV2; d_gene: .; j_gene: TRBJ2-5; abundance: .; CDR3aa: CASLGAGLVETQYF; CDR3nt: TGTGCCAGCCTGGGGGCGGGGCTTGTAGAGACCCAGTACTTC
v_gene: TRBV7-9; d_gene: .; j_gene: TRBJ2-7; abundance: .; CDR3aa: CASSSTYEQYF; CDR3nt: TGTGCCAGCAGCTCTACCTACGAGCAGTACTTC
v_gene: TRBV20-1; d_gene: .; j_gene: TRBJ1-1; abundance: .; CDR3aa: CSARDSTEAFF; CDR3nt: TGCAGTGCTAGAGACAGCACTGAAGCTTTCTTT
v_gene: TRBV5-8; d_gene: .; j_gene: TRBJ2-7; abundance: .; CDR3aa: CASSLARGQRRSEQYF; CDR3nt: TGTGCCAGCAGCTTGGCACGGGGCCAAAGACGTTCCGAGCAGTACTTC
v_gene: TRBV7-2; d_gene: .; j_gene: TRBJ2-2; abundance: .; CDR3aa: CASSLVSGNTGELFF; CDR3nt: TGTGCCAGCAGCTTAGTTAGCGGGAACACCGGGGAGCTGTTTTTT
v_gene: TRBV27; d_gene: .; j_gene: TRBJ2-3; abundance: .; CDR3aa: CASSLLGTDTQYF; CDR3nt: TGTGCCAGCAGTTTATTAGGCACAGATACGCAGTATTTT
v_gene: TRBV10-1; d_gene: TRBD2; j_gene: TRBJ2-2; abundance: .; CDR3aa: CASSQTSPGELFF; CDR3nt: TGCGCCAGCAGTCAGACTAGCCCCGGGGAGCTGTTTTTT
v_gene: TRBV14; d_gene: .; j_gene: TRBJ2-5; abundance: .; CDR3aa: CASSLVEETQYF; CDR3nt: TGTGCCAGCAGTTTGGTAGAGGAGACCCAGTACTTC
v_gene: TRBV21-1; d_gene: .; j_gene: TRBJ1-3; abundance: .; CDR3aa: CASREGTASGNTIYF; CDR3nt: TGTGCCAGCAGAGAAGGCACAGCGTCTGGAAACACCATATATTTT
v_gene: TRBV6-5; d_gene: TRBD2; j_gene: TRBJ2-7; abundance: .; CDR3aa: CASRPPSGSSYEQYF; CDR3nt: TGTGCCAGCAGGCCTCCTAGCGGGAGCTCCTACGAGCAGTACTTC
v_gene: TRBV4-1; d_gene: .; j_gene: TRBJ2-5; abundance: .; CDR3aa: CASSQDRALGRKETQYF; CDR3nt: TGCGCCAGCAGCCAAGATAGGGCGTTGGGGCGCAAAGAGACCCAGTACTTC
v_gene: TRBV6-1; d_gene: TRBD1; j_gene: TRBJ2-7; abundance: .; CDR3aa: CASSRDRAYEQYF; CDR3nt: TGTGCCAGCAGTAGGGACAGAGCCTACGAGCAGTACTTC
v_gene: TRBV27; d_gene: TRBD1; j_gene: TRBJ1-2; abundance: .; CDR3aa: CASSTFGQGLNYGYTF; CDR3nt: TGTGCCAGCAGTACCTTTGGACAGGGACTTAACTATGGCTACACCTTC
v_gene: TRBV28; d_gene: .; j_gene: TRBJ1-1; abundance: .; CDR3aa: CASPRADREAFF; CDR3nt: TGTGCCAGCCCCCGGGCGGACAGAGAAGCTTTCTTT
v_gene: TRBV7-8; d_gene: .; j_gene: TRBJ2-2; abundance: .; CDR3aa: CASSLGQNRRTGELFF; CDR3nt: TGTGCCAGCAGCTTAGGACAAAACCGCCGCACCGGGGAGCTGTTTTTT
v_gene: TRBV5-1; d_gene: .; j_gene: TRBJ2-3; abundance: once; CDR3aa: CASSLASAITDTQYF; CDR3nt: TGCGCCAGCAGCTTGGCTAGCGCAATCACAGATACGCAGTATTTT
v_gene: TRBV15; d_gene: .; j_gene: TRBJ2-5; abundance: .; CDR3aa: CATSTRAEGPETQYF; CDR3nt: TGTGCCACCAGCACTCGGGCCGAAGGTCCGGAGACCCAGTACTTC
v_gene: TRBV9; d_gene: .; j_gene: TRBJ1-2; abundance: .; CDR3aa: CASSVGAGVLKGGMDGYTF; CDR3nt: TGTGCCAGCAGCGTAGGGGCAGGGGTGTTAAAAGGTGGAATGGATGGCTACACCTTC
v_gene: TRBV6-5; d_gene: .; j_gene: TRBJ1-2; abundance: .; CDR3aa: CASSYQLTGSYGYTF; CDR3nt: TGTGCCAGCAGTTACCAACTTACAGGGTCCTATGGCTACACCTTC
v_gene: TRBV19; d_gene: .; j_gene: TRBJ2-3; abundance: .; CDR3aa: CASTLGKGSTDTQYF; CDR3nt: TGTGCCAGTACCCTTGGGAAGGGTAGCACAGATACGCAGTATTTT
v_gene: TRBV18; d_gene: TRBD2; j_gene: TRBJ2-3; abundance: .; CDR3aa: CASSPSAGALSTDTQYF; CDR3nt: TGTGCCAGCTCACCATCCGCGGGAGCGCTTAGCACAGATACGCAGTATTTT
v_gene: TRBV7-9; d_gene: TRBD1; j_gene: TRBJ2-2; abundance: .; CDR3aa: CASSFIPGQRTGELFF; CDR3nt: TGTGCCAGCAGCTTTATACCGGGACAGAGAACCGGGGAGCTGTTTTTT
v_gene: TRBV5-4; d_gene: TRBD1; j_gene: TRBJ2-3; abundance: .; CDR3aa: CASSLAQGAWVDTQYF; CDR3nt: TGTGCCAGCAGCTTGGCCCAGGGGGCGTGGGTAGATACGCAGTATTTT
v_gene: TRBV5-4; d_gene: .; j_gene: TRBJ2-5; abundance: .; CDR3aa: CASSLLTGQETQYF; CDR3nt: TGTGCCAGCAGCTTGTTAACGGGACAAGAGACCCAGTACTTC
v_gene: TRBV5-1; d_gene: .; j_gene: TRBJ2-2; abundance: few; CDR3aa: CASSLYQTNTGELFF; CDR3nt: TGCGCCAGCAGCTTGTACCAGACGAACACCGGGGAGCTGTTTTTT
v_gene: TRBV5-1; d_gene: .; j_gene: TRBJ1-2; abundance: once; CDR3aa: CASSLGAYGYTF; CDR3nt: TGCGCCAGCAGCTTGGGGGCATATGGCTACACCTTC
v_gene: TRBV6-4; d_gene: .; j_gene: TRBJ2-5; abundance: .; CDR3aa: CASSEGGPGETQYF; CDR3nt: TGTGCCAGCAGTGAAGGGGGACCCGGAGAGACCCAGTACTTC
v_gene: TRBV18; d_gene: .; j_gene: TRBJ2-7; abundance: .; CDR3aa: CASSLPTRTYEQYF; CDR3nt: TGTGCCAGCTCACTCCCCACAAGAACCTACGAGCAGTACTTC
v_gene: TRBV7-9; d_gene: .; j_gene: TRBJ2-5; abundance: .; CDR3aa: CASSLFRPSVETQYF; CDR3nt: TGTGCCAGCAGCTTATTCAGGCCCTCGGTCGAGACCCAGTACTTC
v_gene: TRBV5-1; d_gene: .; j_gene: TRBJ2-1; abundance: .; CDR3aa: CASTPGVAHYIFDEQFF; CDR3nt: TGCGCCAGCACCCCCGGGGTAGCGCACTACATTTTTGATGAGCAGTTCTTC
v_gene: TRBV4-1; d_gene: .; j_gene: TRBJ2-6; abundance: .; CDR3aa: CASSPGTTGANVLTF; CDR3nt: TGCGCCAGCAGCCCGGGCACAACTGGGGCCAACGTCCTGACTTTC
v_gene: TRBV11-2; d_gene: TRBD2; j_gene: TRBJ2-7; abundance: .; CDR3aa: CASSPTGTRPAF; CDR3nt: TGTGCCAGCAGCCCGACCGGGACTAGGCCTGCGTTC
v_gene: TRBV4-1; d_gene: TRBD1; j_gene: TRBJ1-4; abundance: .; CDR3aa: CASSHTPGQKTNEKLFF; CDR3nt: TGCGCCAGCAGCCACACCCCGGGACAGAAAACTAATGAAAAACTGTTTTTT